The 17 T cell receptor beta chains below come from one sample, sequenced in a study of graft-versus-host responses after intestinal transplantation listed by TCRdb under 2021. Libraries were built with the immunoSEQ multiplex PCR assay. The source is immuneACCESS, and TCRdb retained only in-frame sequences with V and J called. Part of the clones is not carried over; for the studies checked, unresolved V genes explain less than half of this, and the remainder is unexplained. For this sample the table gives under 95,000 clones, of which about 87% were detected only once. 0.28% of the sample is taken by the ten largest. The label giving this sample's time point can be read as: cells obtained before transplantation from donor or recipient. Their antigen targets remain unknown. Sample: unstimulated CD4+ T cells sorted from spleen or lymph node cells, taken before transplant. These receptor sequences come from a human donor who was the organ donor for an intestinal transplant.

The CDR3 nucleotides read TGCGCCAGCAGTGAACCGGGAACCCTTCTTAAAAACATTCAGTACTTC. Translating it yields CASSEPGTLLKNIQYF. V gene TRBV10-2 combines with J gene TRBJ2-4; D perhaps matches TRBD2 (5 bases). Trimming shortened V by 3 bases and J by 4 bases, and 16 bases separated the two germline ends. This CDR3 region has 16 residues. Germline lookup yields CDR1 WSHSY and CDR2 SAAADI.

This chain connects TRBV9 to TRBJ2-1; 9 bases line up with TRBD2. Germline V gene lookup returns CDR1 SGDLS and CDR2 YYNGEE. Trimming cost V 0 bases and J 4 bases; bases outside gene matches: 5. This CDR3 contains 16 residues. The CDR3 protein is CASSVVRTSDYNEQFF. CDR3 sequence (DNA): TGTGCCAGCAGCGTAGTCCGGACTAGCGATTACAATGAGCAGTTCTTC.

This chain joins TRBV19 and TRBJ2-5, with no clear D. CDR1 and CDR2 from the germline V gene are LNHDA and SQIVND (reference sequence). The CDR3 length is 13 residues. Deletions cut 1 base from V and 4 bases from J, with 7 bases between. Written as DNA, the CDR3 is TGTGCCAGTAGTATAGTGGGCGCAGAGACCCAGTACTTC. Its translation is CASSIVGAETQYF.

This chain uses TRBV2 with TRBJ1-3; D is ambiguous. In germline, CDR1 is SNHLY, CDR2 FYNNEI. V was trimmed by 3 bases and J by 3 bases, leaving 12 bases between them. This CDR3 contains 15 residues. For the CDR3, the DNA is TGTGCCAGCAGTGACCCCCGGAGCCTTGGAAACACCATATATTTT. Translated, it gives CASSDPRSLGNTIYF. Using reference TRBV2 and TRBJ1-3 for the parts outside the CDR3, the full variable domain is EPEVTQTPSHQVTQMGQEVILRCVPISNHLYFYWYRQILGQKVEFLVSFYNNEISEKSEIFDDQFSVERPDGSNFTLKIRSTKLEDSAMYFCASSDPRSLGNTIYFGEGSWLTVV.

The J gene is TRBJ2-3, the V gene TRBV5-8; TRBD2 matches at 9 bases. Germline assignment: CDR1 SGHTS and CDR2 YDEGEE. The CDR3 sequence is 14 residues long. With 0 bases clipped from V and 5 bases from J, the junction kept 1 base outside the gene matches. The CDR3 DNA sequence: TGTGCCAGCAGCTTGGGTAGCGGGAGAGATACGCAGTATTTT. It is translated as CASSLGSGRDTQYF.

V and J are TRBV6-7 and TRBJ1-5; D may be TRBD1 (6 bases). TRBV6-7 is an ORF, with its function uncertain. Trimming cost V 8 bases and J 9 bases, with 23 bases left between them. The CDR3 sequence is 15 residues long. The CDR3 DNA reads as TGTGCCAGCTTTTGTGTGCCCGACAGGACTTGGCCCCAGCATTTT. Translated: CASFCVPDRTWPQHF.

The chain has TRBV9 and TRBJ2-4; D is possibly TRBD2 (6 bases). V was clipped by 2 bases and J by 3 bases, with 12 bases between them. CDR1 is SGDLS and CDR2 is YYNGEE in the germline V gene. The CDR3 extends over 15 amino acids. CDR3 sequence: CASSVGVGGKNIQYF. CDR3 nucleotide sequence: TGTGCCAGCAGCGTGGGGGTGGGGGGCAAAAACATTCAGTACTTC.

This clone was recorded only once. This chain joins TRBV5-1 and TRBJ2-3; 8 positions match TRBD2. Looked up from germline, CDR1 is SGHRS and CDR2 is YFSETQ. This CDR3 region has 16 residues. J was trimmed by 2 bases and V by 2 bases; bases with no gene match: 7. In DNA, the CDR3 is TGCGCCAGCAGCTTTGTAGCGGGGATGGTCACAGATACGCAGTATTTT. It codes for CASSFVAGMVTDTQYF.

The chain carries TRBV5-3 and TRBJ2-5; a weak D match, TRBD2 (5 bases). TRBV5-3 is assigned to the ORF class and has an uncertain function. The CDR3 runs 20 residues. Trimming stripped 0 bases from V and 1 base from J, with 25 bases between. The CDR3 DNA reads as TGTGCCAGAAGCTTGGGGCGTCCGATGGTGGCGGGCCGAGGCCAAGAGACCCAGTACTTC. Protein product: CARSLGRPMVAGRGQETQYF.

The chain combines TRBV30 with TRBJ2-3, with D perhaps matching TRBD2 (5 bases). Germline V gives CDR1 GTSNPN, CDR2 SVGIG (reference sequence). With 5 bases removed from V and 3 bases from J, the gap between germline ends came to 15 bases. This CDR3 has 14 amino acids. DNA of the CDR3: TGTGCCTGGGAGGGCTGGGCGAGGACAGATACGCAGTATTTT. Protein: CAWEGWARTDTQYF.

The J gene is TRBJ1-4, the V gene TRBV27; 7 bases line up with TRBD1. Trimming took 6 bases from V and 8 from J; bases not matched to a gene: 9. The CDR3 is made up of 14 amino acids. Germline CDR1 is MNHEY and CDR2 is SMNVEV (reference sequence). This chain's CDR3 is CASSHRGAEEKLFF. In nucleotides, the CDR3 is TGTGCCAGCAGCCACAGGGGCGCAGAGGAAAAACTGTTTTTT.

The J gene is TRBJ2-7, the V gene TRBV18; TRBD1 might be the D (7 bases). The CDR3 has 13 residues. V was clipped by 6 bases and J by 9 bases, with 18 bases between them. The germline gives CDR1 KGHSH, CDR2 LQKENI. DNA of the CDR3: TGTGCCAGCTCGACGGGACTTGGGGACAGGCAGTACTTC. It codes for CASSTGLGDRQYF.

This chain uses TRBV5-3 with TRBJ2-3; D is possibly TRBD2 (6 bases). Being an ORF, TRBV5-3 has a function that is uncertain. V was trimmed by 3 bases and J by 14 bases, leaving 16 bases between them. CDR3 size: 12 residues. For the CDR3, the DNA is TGTGCCAGAAGCTCCCCGGGGGACTGGTGGTATTTT. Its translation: CARSSPGDWWYF.

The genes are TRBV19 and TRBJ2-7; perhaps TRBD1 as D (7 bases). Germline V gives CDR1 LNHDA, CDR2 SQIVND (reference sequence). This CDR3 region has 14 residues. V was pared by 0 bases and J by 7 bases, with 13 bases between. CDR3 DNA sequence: TGTGCCAGTAGTATAGATTCCAGGGGGGAAGAGCAGTACTTC. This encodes CASSIDSRGEEQYF.

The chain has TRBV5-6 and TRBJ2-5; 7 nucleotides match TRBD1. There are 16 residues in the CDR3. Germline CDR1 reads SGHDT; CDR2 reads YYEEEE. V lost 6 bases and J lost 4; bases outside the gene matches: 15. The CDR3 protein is CASNLIQVTGSETQYF. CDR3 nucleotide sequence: TGTGCCAGCAACCTGATACAAGTGACAGGGTCAGAGACCCAGTACTTC.

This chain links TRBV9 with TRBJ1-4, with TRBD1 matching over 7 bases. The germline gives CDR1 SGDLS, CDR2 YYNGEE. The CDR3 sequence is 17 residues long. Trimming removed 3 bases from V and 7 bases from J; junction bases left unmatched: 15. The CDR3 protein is CASSAEPTGRRTEKLFF. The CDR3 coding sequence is TGTGCCAGCAGCGCCGAGCCGACAGGGAGGAGGACTGAAAAACTGTTTTTT.

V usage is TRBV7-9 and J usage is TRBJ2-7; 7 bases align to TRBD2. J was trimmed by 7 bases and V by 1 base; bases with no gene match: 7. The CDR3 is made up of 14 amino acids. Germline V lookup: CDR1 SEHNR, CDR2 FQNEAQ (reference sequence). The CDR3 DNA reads TGTGCCAGCAGCTTAGAATGGGAGGGAGGAGAGCAGTACTTC. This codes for CASSLEWEGGEQYF.